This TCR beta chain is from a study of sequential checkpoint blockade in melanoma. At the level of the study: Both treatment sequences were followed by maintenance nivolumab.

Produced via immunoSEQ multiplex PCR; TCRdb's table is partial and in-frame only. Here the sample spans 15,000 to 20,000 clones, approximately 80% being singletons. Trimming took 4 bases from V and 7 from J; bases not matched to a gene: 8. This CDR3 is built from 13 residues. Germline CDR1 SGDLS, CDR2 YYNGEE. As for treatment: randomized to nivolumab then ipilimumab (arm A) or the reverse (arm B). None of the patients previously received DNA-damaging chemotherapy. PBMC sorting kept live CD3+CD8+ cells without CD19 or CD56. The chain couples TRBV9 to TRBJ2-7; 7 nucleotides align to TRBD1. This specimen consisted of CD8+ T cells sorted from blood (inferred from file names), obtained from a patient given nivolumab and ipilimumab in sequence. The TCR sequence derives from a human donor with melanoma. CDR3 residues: CASSFTGVWEQYF. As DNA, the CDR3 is TGTGCCAGCAGCTTCACAGGGGTATGGGAGCAGTACTTC.